This TCR beta chain was recorded in a study of blood T cell repertoires in COVID-19. Original processing methods: Amplification of reference gene primers provided the estimated nucleated cell counts. Measured with immunoSEQ multiplex PCR; TCRdb has only the in-frame clones, and not every one. V and J calls and clone size follow that table, whereas D and trimming were derived from the DNA. The sample consists of 150,000 to 200,000 clones, approximately 80% of them appearing once. The V gene's germline CDR1 is MNHNS and CDR2 SASEGT. The V and J ends lost 3 bases and 0 bases, in that order; junction bases with no gene match: 14. The CDR3 is 18 residues long.

This rearrangement joins TRBV6-1 to TRBJ2-7; 7 bases agree with TRBD2. This TCR was recovered from a woman of 80 years or more with COVID-19, enrolled during active disease. Sequencing was done on a sample of peripheral blood. The CDR3 DNA reads as TGTGCCAGCAGTGATGGGGCTAGCGGAGATCCAAGCTCCTACGAGCAGTACTTC. Encoded protein: CASSDGASGDPSSYEQYF.